This paragraph covers one T cell receptor (beta chain) sequence. Profiled with immunoSEQ multiplex PCR; TCRdb holds only in-frame clones, not every one. The sample lists under 550,000 clones, approximately 90% occurring once. This entry belongs to a study of Ad26.COV2.S vaccination and SARS-CoV-2 variants. This CDR3 is built from 15 residues. Between the trimmed V and J ends, which lost 3 bases and 2 bases, there was a span of 12 bases. CDR1 and CDR2 (germline): LNHDA, SQIVND (reference sequence). As for treatment: 15 to 20 received Ad26.COV2.S at low or high dose, single or two shots; a few received placebo; per-sample allocation not given. All samples were drawn on day 63, counting from the first vaccine or placebo injection. Participants' vaccine, an Ad26 vector, delivered Wuhan-strain SARS-CoV-2 spike.

This sequence joins TRBV19 and TRBJ2-3; weak D call: TRBD1 (5 bases). The sequenced sample was peripheral blood, obtained in a trial of Ad26.COV2.S vaccine versus placebo. The TCR comes from a person between 18 and 59 years old who received the Ad26.COV2.S COVID-19 vaccine or a placebo. CDR3 sequence reads: CASSIFRTNTDTQYF. The CDR3 coding sequence is TGTGCCAGTAGTATTTTTCGGACAAACACAGATACGCAGTATTTT. The variable domain in full, completed from reference TRBV19 and TRBJ2-3, reads DGGITQSPKYLFRKEGQNVTLSCEQNLNHDAMYWYRQDPGQGLRLIYYSQIVNDFQKGDIAEGYSVSREKKESFPLTVTSAQKNPTAFYLCASSIFRTNTDTQYFGPGTRLTVL.